What follows are 26 T cell receptor beta chains derived from one specimen sequenced in a study of graft-versus-host responses after intestinal transplantation. TCRdb's table, derived via immunoSEQ multiplex PCR, lists solely in-frame clones and lacks some. This sample yields under 140,000 clones, of which around 95% are seen a single time; around 0.49% belongs to the top ten. The antigens of these receptors remain unknown. The material was unstimulated CD8+ T cells sorted from spleen or lymph node cells, obtained before intestinal transplant. The origin of the receptors is a human donor who received an intestinal transplant.

The V call is TRBV6-1, the J call TRBJ1-1, with D perhaps TRBD1 (6 bases). Germline CDR1 and CDR2: MNHNS and SASEGT. The germline V and J ends were trimmed by 5 bases and 5 bases, with 15 bases remaining between them. The CDR3 is made up of 14 amino acids. The DNA for the CDR3 is TGTGCCAGCAGTTCTAGGGGGGGATTGACTGAAGCTTTCTTT. Translation gives CASSSRGGLTEAFF.

This chain uses TRBV29-1 with TRBJ2-7; tentative D call: TRBD2 (6 bases). The germline CDR1 and CDR2 sequences are SQVTM and ANQGSEA. Trimming cost V 2 bases and J 2 bases, with 10 bases left between them. This CDR3 has 13 amino acids. The DNA for the CDR3 is TGCAGCGTTGAATATCCGGGGGCCTACGAGCAGTACTTC. Protein sequence: CSVEYPGAYEQYF.

J is TRBJ2-1 and V is TRBV4-1; 10 bases are a match to TRBD2. V shed 3 bases, J shed 4 bases, and the junction held 3 bases outside the gene matches. Germline values: CDR1 MGHRA, CDR2 YSYEKL. The CDR3 totals 15 residues. The CDR3 spells CASSQSGGGYNEQFF. In DNA form, the CDR3 reads TGCGCCAGCAGCCAGAGCGGGGGGGGGTACAATGAGCAGTTCTTC.

This rearrangement joins TRBV5-6 to TRBJ2-1; the match to TRBD2 covers 9 bases. Germline V CDR1 and CDR2: SGHDT, YYEEEE. The CDR3 loop spans 16 amino acids. The V gene end was trimmed by 0 bases and the J gene end by 2 bases; junction bases not matched to a gene: 3. The CDR3 DNA reads as TGTGCCAGCAGCTTGGAGACTAGCGGTGCCTACAATGAGCAGTTCTTC. Translated: CASSLETSGAYNEQFF.

The CDR3 protein is CAGRLGEKLFF. DNA for the CDR3: TGTGCCGGTCGGCTCGGTGAAAAACTGTTTTTT. The chain joins TRBV7-3 to TRBJ1-4; D call uncertain. The germline V gene has CDR1 SGHTA and CDR2 FQGTGA. The CDR3 spans 11 residues. The germline V and J ends were trimmed by 11 bases and 7 bases, with 11 bases remaining between them.

CDR3 amino acids: CASAGRDDIQYF. The CDR3, as DNA: TGCGCCAGCGCGGGGAGGGATGACATTCAGTACTTC. This chain connects TRBV10-2 to TRBJ2-4; 7 bases are shared with TRBD2. Germline CDR1 and CDR2: WSHSY and SAAADI. The CDR3 is 12 amino acids. The V gene end was trimmed by 8 bases and the J gene end by 8 bases; junction bases not matched to a gene: 6.

The V and J genes are TRBV27 and TRBJ2-7, with D perhaps matching TRBD2 (6 bases). This CDR3 is 14 amino acids long. Germline-derived CDR1 and CDR2 are MNHEY and SMNVEV (reference sequence). The ends were cut back, 4 bases at V and 4 bases at J, with 14 bases in the middle. The CDR3 bases are TGTGCCAGCAGTTACGCAGTGGGGGGTTACGAGCAGTACTTC. Protein product: CASSYAVGGYEQYF.

The chain joins TRBV4-1 to TRBJ2-7; 13 nucleotides agree with TRBD2. Germline trimming cut 3 bases from V and 2 bases from J; bases unmatched to any gene: 1. The germline CDR1 and CDR2 sequences are MGHRA and YSYEKL. CDR3 length equals 15 residues. DNA for the CDR3: TGCGCCAGCAGCCATGGGACTAGCGGGGCCTACGAGCAGTACTTC. Translation gives CASSHGTSGAYEQYF.

J is TRBJ2-3 and V is TRBV4-1; 8 positions agree with TRBD2. Per the germline V gene, CDR1 is MGHRA and CDR2 is YSYEKL. J was trimmed by 6 bases and V by 0 bases; bases with no gene match: 8. There are 16 residues in the CDR3. For the CDR3, the DNA is TGCGCCAGCAGCCAAGATCGGCCAGCGGGAGAGGATACGCAGTATTTT. This sequence encodes CASSQDRPAGEDTQYF.

J is TRBJ2-1 and V is TRBV11-2; D may be TRBD2 (5 bases). CDR1 and CDR2 (germline): SGHAT, FQNNGV. The CDR3 loop spans 17 amino acids. With 5 bases removed from V and 6 bases from J, the gap between germline ends came to 23 bases. CDR3 sequence: CASSPRGALNGLNEQFF. The CDR3 DNA is TGTGCCAGCAGCCCCCGGGGAGCTCTGAATGGACTCAATGAGCAGTTCTTC.

This chain joins TRBV29-1 and TRBJ2-3; D may match TRBD1 or TRBD2 (5 bases each). V lost 6 bases, J lost 1 base, and 14 bases lay in between. CDR3 size: 14 residues. The germline CDR1 and CDR2 sequences are SQVTM and ANQGSEA. The CDR3 nucleotides read TGCAGCGTGGACGGGACCGACCGCACAGATACGCAGTATTTT. Translated: CSVDGTDRTDTQYF.

The V and J genes are TRBV15 and TRBJ1-1, with D maybe TRBD1 (5 bases). Trimming took 3 bases from V and 1 from J, leaving 15 bases between them. CDR3 length equals 16 residues. Germline-derived CDR1 and CDR2 are LNHNV and YYDKDF (reference sequence). The CDR3 protein is CATSSAVSRANTEAFF. CDR3 DNA sequence: TGTGCCACCAGCAGTGCCGTTAGCAGGGCGAACACTGAAGCTTTCTTT.

This clone has a single count. V usage is TRBV11-2 and J usage is TRBJ2-1; D gene ambiguous. Trimming cost V 6 bases and J 8 bases, with 11 bases left between them. CDR3 length: 12 amino acids. Germline V gene data show CDR1 as SGHAT and CDR2 as FQNNGV. Here the CDR3 reads CASRTREDEQFF. In DNA form, the CDR3 reads TGTGCCAGCAGGACCAGAGAGGATGAGCAGTTCTTC.

The chain couples TRBV6-5 to TRBJ1-5; D not certain. V was trimmed by 0 bases and J by 0 bases, leaving 3 bases between them. This CDR3 is built from 14 residues. CDR1 MNHEY and CDR2 SVGAGI come from the germline V gene. The CDR3 here is CASSYSSSNQPQHF. Written as DNA, the CDR3 is TGTGCCAGCAGTTACTCCAGTAGCAATCAGCCCCAGCATTTT.

About this clone: One end of the junction does not line up with germline, which may come from a read error. This chain joins TRBV6-5 and TRBJ1-2; the D gene is possibly TRBD1 (5 bases). Germline CDR1 is MNHEY and CDR2 is SVGAGI. The CDR3 is 13 amino acids. CDR3 sequence reads: CASSYGGGDQRSF. Here the CDR3 DNA reads TGTGCCAGCAGTTACGGGGGGGGTGACCAGAGGTCCTTC.

The chain has TRBV30 and TRBJ2-7, with D tentatively TRBD1 (9 bases). In germline, CDR1 is GTSNPN, CDR2 SVGIG (reference sequence). The V end lost 7 bases, the J end lost 5 bases, and 21 bases lay between the germline ends. This CDR3 spans 14 amino acids. CDR3 coding DNA: TGTGCCTACAGTAGCGGGACAGGGACCGACGAGCAGTACTTC. It yields the protein CAYSSGTGTDEQYF.

The rearrangement links TRBV29-1 to TRBJ2-1, with 8 bases lining up with TRBD2. Germline loops: CDR1 SQVTM, CDR2 ANQGSEA. The CDR3 has 15 residues. The CDR3, as DNA: TGCAGTGTCGAAGGGGTAGCGGGACGTCGGAATGAGCAGTTCTTC. Translated: CSVEGVAGRRNEQFF.

This rearrangement joins TRBV5-6 to TRBJ2-7; 9 bases fit TRBD2. CDR1 and CDR2 (germline): SGHDT, YYEEEE. The CDR3 runs 14 residues. V shed 6 bases, J shed 6 bases, and the junction held 10 bases outside the gene matches. CDR3 loop: CASIPAGGTGEQYF. CDR3 DNA: TGTGCCAGCATCCCAGCGGGAGGTACAGGCGAGCAGTACTTC.

The V and J genes are TRBV28 and TRBJ1-2; a weak D match, TRBD1 (6 bases). Germline V gene sequence: CDR1 MDHEN, CDR2 SYDVKM. The V and J ends lost 2 bases and 4 bases respectively, with 8 bases between them. CDR3 length equals 13 residues. The CDR3 coding sequence is TGTGCCAGCAGTTTAGCAGGGGTCTATGGCTACACCTTC. Translating it yields CASSLAGVYGYTF.

The chain employs TRBV28 and TRBJ2-7, with 10 positions matching TRBD1. CDR3 length: 15 residues. Trimming at V came to 6 bases and at J to 3 bases, leaving 8 bases not matched to a gene. Germline V lookup: CDR1 MDHEN, CDR2 SYDVKM. This CDR3 is CASRHRDRGSYEQYF. CDR3 DNA: TGTGCCAGCAGACACCGGGACAGGGGTAGCTACGAGCAGTACTTC.

V is TRBV18 and J is TRBJ2-6, with a possible D match to TRBD1 (5 bases). This CDR3 comprises 15 residues. From germline, CDR1 is KGHSH and CDR2 LQKENI. V lost 2 bases and J lost 2, with 7 bases in between. CDR3 in amino acids: CASSPEGAGANVLTF. The CDR3 nucleotides are TGTGCCAGCTCACCAGAAGGGGCTGGGGCCAACGTCCTGACTTTC.

The table lists this clone with a count of one. This sequence joins TRBV7-8 and TRBJ1-3; D gene ambiguous. Germline V CDR1 and CDR2: SGHVS, FQNEAQ. The CDR3 has 11 residues. The V and J ends lost 3 bases and 7 bases respectively, with 4 bases between them. The DNA of the CDR3 is TGTGCCAGCAGCTTGGATAACACCATATATTTT. Translation gives CASSLDNTIYF.

The rearrangement links TRBV28 to TRBJ2-4; possible D gene TRBD1, 6 bases. This CDR3 has 16 residues. Germline V gene lookup returns CDR1 MDHEN and CDR2 SYDVKM. V lost 6 bases and J 0 bases, leaving 15 bases between the germline ends. The CDR3: CASRADRLLAKNIQYF. The CDR3 DNA follows: TGTGCCAGCAGGGCGGACAGACTCTTAGCCAAAAACATTCAGTACTTC.

This chain joins TRBV7-6 and TRBJ2-2, with TRBD2 matching 9 bases. V lost 1 base to trimming and J lost 4 bases; unmatched junction nucleotides: 7. The CDR3 contains 17 residues. Germline loops: CDR1 SGHVS, CDR2 FNYEAQ. CDR3 sequence reads: CASSLGAAGGVTGELFF. For the CDR3, the DNA is TGTGCCAGCAGCTTAGGGGCTGCGGGAGGGGTCACCGGGGAGCTGTTTTTT.

The V call is TRBV19, the J call TRBJ1-5; 7 nucleotides agree with TRBD1. This CDR3 has 11 residues. J was trimmed by 13 bases and V by 4 bases; bases with no gene match: 4. Germline V gene sequence: CDR1 LNHDA, CDR2 SQIVND (reference sequence). The DNA for the CDR3 is TGTGCCAGTAGTACTGGACAGGCACAGCATTTT. Translation gives CASSTGQAQHF.

The chain links TRBV4-2 to TRBJ2-2; TRBD1 agrees at 7 bases. With 4 bases clipped from V and 0 bases from J, the junction kept 5 bases outside the gene matches. The CDR3 loop spans 16 amino acids. CDR1 is LGHNA, CDR2 YNFKEQ, per germline. The CDR3, as DNA: TGTGCCAGCAGCCTTCGGACAGGTTCGAACACCGGGGAGCTGTTTTTT. Amino acid sequence: CASSLRTGSNTGELFF.